The rows below give T cell receptor beta chains drawn from one sample of a study of shared clonotypes between healthy human individuals. Clones were read by immunoSEQ multiplex PCR, and TCRdb kept only the in-frame ones, dropping some. The data hold about 750,000 clones, with almost 95% observed a single time. The sequencing sample was made of naive CD8+ T cells sorted from blood. The receptors derive from a man in his thirties or forties in good health. Both conserved end residues are part of each CDR3. Fields, in order: V gene, D gene, clone size, J gene, CDR3 protein, CDR3 DNA. A D gene is named only where the DNA matches it firmly. Clone sizes are given selectively: once, few, many, or a class where the clone is expanded.

v_call: TRBV7-9; d_call: -; clone_size: -; j_call: TRBJ2-7; cdr3_aa: CASSSDRYRYEQYF; cdr3_nt: TGTGCCAGCAGCTCCGACAGGTATCGGTACGAGCAGTACTTC
v_call: TRBV10-3; d_call: -; clone_size: -; j_call: TRBJ2-1; cdr3_aa: CAISGRGRGNEQFF; cdr3_nt: TGTGCCATCAGTGGGCGGGGTCGGGGCAATGAGCAGTTCTTC
v_call: TRBV5-8; d_call: TRBD2; clone_size: -; j_call: TRBJ2-1; cdr3_aa: CASSEGTSGSNEQFF; cdr3_nt: TGTGCCAGCAGCGAAGGGACTAGCGGGAGTAATGAGCAGTTCTTC
v_call: TRBV5-5; d_call: TRBD2; clone_size: -; j_call: TRBJ2-1; cdr3_aa: CASSLVLGGSSYNEQFF; cdr3_nt: TGTGCCAGCAGCTTGGTTCTGGGGGGGAGCTCCTACAATGAGCAGTTCTTC
v_call: TRBV6-1; d_call: -; clone_size: -; j_call: TRBJ1-2; cdr3_aa: CAVETEYYGYTF; cdr3_nt: TGTGCCGTCGAGACAGAGTACTATGGCTACACCTTC
v_call: TRBV29-1; d_call: -; clone_size: -; j_call: TRBJ2-5; cdr3_aa: CSVEIGDQETQYF; cdr3_nt: TGCAGCGTTGAAATTGGGGACCAAGAGACCCAGTACTTC
v_call: TRBV6-5; d_call: TRBD2; clone_size: -; j_call: TRBJ2-1; cdr3_aa: CASTIAGVHNEQFF; cdr3_nt: TGTGCCAGCACCATAGCGGGAGTCCACAATGAGCAGTTCTTC
v_call: TRBV10-3; d_call: -; clone_size: -; j_call: TRBJ2-2; cdr3_aa: CAISEWQNTGELFF; cdr3_nt: TGTGCCATCAGTGAGTGGCAGAACACCGGGGAGCTGTTTTTT
v_call: TRBV7-9; d_call: TRBD2; clone_size: -; j_call: TRBJ2-6; cdr3_aa: CASSLLSSGDSGANVLTF; cdr3_nt: TGTGCCAGCAGCTTATTAAGTAGCGGGGATTCTGGGGCCAACGTCCTGACTTTC
v_call: TRBV5-1; d_call: TRBD1; clone_size: -; j_call: TRBJ2-5; cdr3_aa: CASSLKHRGEETQYF; cdr3_nt: TGCGCCAGCAGCTTAAAACACAGGGGCGAAGAGACCCAGTACTTC
v_call: TRBV27; d_call: -; clone_size: -; j_call: TRBJ1-2; cdr3_aa: CASSPEQFSNYGYTF; cdr3_nt: TGTGCCAGCAGTCCGGAACAGTTTTCTAACTATGGCTACACCTTC
v_call: TRBV2; d_call: TRBD1; clone_size: -; j_call: TRBJ2-4; cdr3_aa: CASLPIGGQGKNIQYF; cdr3_nt: TGTGCCAGCCTGCCCATTGGGGGACAGGGCAAAAACATTCAGTACTTC
v_call: TRBV27; d_call: -; clone_size: -; j_call: TRBJ2-1; cdr3_aa: CASSPEGFYNEQFF; cdr3_nt: TGTGCCAGCAGTCCGGAGGGCTTCTACAATGAGCAGTTCTTC
v_call: TRBV9; d_call: TRBD1; clone_size: -; j_call: TRBJ1-1; cdr3_aa: CASSTGTGDMNTEAFF; cdr3_nt: TGTGCCAGCAGCACTGGGACAGGGGACATGAACACTGAAGCTTTCTTT
v_call: TRBV15; d_call: TRBD2; clone_size: -; j_call: TRBJ2-1; cdr3_aa: CATSGTSGQYNEQFF; cdr3_nt: TGTGCCACCAGCGGAACTAGCGGCCAGTACAATGAGCAGTTCTTC
v_call: TRBV28; d_call: -; clone_size: -; j_call: TRBJ1-2; cdr3_aa: CATSPTGIYGYTF; cdr3_nt: TGTGCCACCTCTCCGACAGGCATCTATGGCTACACCTTC
v_call: TRBV5-6; d_call: TRBD1; clone_size: -; j_call: TRBJ2-5; cdr3_aa: CASSPYRDRDQETQYF; cdr3_nt: TGTGCCAGCAGCCCCTACCGGGACAGGGACCAAGAGACCCAGTACTTC
v_call: TRBV12-5; d_call: TRBD1; clone_size: -; j_call: TRBJ2-1; cdr3_aa: CASGVGQGAGNEQFF; cdr3_nt: TGTGCTAGTGGTGTGGGACAGGGGGCCGGCAATGAGCAGTTCTTC
v_call: TRBV13; d_call: -; clone_size: -; j_call: TRBJ2-7; cdr3_aa: CASSLAQGGEQYF; cdr3_nt: TGTGCCAGCAGCTTAGCCCAGGGAGGCGAGCAGTACTTC
v_call: TRBV5-1; d_call: TRBD1; clone_size: -; j_call: TRBJ1-1; cdr3_aa: CASSLGQGLVEEAFF; cdr3_nt: TGCGCCAGCAGCTTGGGACAGGGGTTGGTCGAGGAAGCTTTCTTT
v_call: TRBV27; d_call: TRBD2; clone_size: -; j_call: TRBJ2-5; cdr3_aa: CASSPGGVTQYF; cdr3_nt: TGTGCCAGCAGTCCCGGGGGGGTTACCCAGTACTTC
v_call: TRBV27; d_call: -; clone_size: -; j_call: TRBJ2-7; cdr3_aa: CAAGGPYEQYF; cdr3_nt: TGTGCCGCAGGAGGGCCCTACGAGCAGTACTTC
v_call: TRBV19; d_call: TRBD1; clone_size: -; j_call: TRBJ2-7; cdr3_aa: CASRDEDRVEQYF; cdr3_nt: TGTGCCAGTAGGGACGAAGACAGGGTCGAGCAGTACTTC
v_call: TRBV11-2; d_call: -; clone_size: -; j_call: TRBJ2-1; cdr3_aa: CASSLELEDIFEQFF; cdr3_nt: TGTGCCAGCAGCTTAGAACTAGAGGATATCTTTGAGCAGTTCTTC
v_call: TRBV27; d_call: TRBD1; clone_size: -; j_call: TRBJ2-7; cdr3_aa: CASSSGTGGNIEQYF; cdr3_nt: TGTGCCAGCAGTTCCGGGACAGGGGGAAACATCGAGCAGTACTTC
v_call: TRBV5-8; d_call: TRBD2; clone_size: -; j_call: TRBJ2-7; cdr3_aa: CASSLGGAGGHEQYF; cdr3_nt: TGTGCCAGCAGCTTGGGCGGAGCGGGAGGCCACGAGCAGTACTTC
v_call: TRBV7-8; d_call: TRBD2; clone_size: -; j_call: TRBJ2-1; cdr3_aa: CASSRLAGGYEQFF; cdr3_nt: TGTGCCAGCAGCCGACTAGCGGGAGGGTATGAGCAGTTCTTC
v_call: TRBV5-1; d_call: TRBD2; clone_size: -; j_call: TRBJ2-7; cdr3_aa: CASSPWGGRENEQYF; cdr3_nt: TGCGCCAGCAGCCCCTGGGGCGGGAGGGAAAACGAGCAGTACTTC
v_call: TRBV7-9; d_call: -; clone_size: -; j_call: TRBJ2-2; cdr3_aa: CASSSDFANTGELFF; cdr3_nt: TGTGCCAGCAGCTCGGACTTCGCGAACACCGGGGAGCTGTTTTTT
v_call: TRBV6-6; d_call: -; clone_size: -; j_call: TRBJ2-2; cdr3_aa: CASSYSGNTGELFF; cdr3_nt: TGTGCCAGCAGTTACTCAGGGAACACCGGGGAGCTGTTTTTT
v_call: TRBV5-1; d_call: TRBD2; clone_size: -; j_call: TRBJ2-1; cdr3_aa: CASSLAGGPVSEQFF; cdr3_nt: TGCGCCAGCAGCTTAGCGGGAGGGCCGGTCAGTGAGCAGTTCTTC
v_call: TRBV6-5; d_call: TRBD2; clone_size: -; j_call: TRBJ2-3; cdr3_aa: CASSFIAGGGDTQYF; cdr3_nt: TGTGCCAGCAGTTTTATAGCGGGGGGGGGAGATACGCAGTATTTT
v_call: TRBV6-1; d_call: TRBD2; clone_size: -; j_call: TRBJ2-5; cdr3_aa: CASSAEGGLLGTQYF; cdr3_nt: TGTGCCAGCAGTGCCGAGGGAGGGCTTCTGGGGACCCAGTACTTC
v_call: TRBV21-1; d_call: -; clone_size: -; j_call: TRBJ2-3; cdr3_aa: CASSKALFSQTWGTDTQYF; cdr3_nt: TGTGCCAGCAGCAAAGCGCTTTTTTCCCAAACTTGGGGCACAGATACGCAGTATTTT
v_call: TRBV27; d_call: -; clone_size: -; j_call: TRBJ1-4; cdr3_aa: CASSLSRQGGEKLFF; cdr3_nt: TGTGCCAGCAGTTTATCGAGGCAGGGAGGTGAAAAACTGTTTTTT
v_call: TRBV30; d_call: -; clone_size: -; j_call: TRBJ1-2; cdr3_aa: CAWSGQVGGYTF; cdr3_nt: TGTGCCTGGAGTGGCCAGGTGGGCGGCTACACCTTC
v_call: TRBV29-1; d_call: TRBD2; clone_size: -; j_call: TRBJ2-1; cdr3_aa: CSVEWLAGGYRDEQFF; cdr3_nt: TGCAGCGTTGAATGGCTAGCGGGAGGCTACCGCGATGAGCAGTTCTTC
v_call: TRBV27; d_call: TRBD1; clone_size: -; j_call: TRBJ2-5; cdr3_aa: CASSLWVGGAAETQYF; cdr3_nt: TGTGCCAGCAGTTTATGGGTAGGGGGCGCGGCTGAGACCCAGTACTTC
v_call: TRBV7-9; d_call: -; clone_size: -; j_call: TRBJ1-3; cdr3_aa: CASSLGALNTIYF; cdr3_nt: TGTGCCAGCAGCTTAGGTGCGTTAAACACCATATATTTT
v_call: TRBV10-3; d_call: TRBD2; clone_size: -; j_call: TRBJ2-1; cdr3_aa: CAISDPTSGSGDTYNEQFF; cdr3_nt: TGTGCCATCAGTGATCCGACTAGCGGGAGTGGGGACACCTACAATGAGCAGTTCTTC
v_call: TRBV11-3; d_call: -; clone_size: -; j_call: TRBJ2-3; cdr3_aa: CASSKTHSGERPDTQYF; cdr3_nt: TGTGCCAGCAGCAAAACCCATAGCGGAGAGAGGCCAGATACGCAGTATTTT
v_call: TRBV7-9; d_call: -; clone_size: -; j_call: TRBJ1-2; cdr3_aa: CASSLLEQLNYGYTF; cdr3_nt: TGTGCCAGCAGCCTCCTGGAGCAACTTAACTATGGCTACACCTTC
v_call: TRBV27; d_call: -; clone_size: -; j_call: TRBJ1-1; cdr3_aa: CASSNNWGRAEAFF; cdr3_nt: TGTGCCAGCAGTAACAATTGGGGGAGGGCTGAAGCTTTCTTT
v_call: TRBV19; d_call: -; clone_size: few; j_call: TRBJ1-1; cdr3_aa: CASSIVRTSEAFF; cdr3_nt: TGTGCCAGTAGTATAGTACGGACATCTGAAGCTTTCTTT
v_call: TRBV19; d_call: -; clone_size: -; j_call: TRBJ2-7; cdr3_aa: CASSPAQGTYEQYF; cdr3_nt: TGTGCCAGTAGTCCGGCACAGGGAACCTACGAGCAGTACTTC
v_call: TRBV29-1; d_call: -; clone_size: -; j_call: TRBJ2-7; cdr3_aa: CSVTDSYEQYF; cdr3_nt: TGCAGCGTTACGGACAGCTACGAGCAGTACTTC
v_call: TRBV11-1; d_call: -; clone_size: -; j_call: TRBJ2-3; cdr3_aa: CASTSSVGDTQYF; cdr3_nt: TGTGCCAGCACCAGCAGTGTCGGAGATACGCAGTATTTT
v_call: TRBV7-9; d_call: TRBD2; clone_size: -; j_call: TRBJ2-1; cdr3_aa: CASSFPPSGSNEQFF; cdr3_nt: TGTGCCAGCAGCTTTCCCCCTAGCGGGAGCAATGAGCAGTTCTTC
v_call: TRBV27; d_call: -; clone_size: -; j_call: TRBJ1-1; cdr3_aa: CASSSFLQASRNTEAFF; cdr3_nt: TGTGCCAGCAGTTCGTTCCTTCAAGCCTCCAGGAACACTGAAGCTTTCTTT
v_call: TRBV7-9; d_call: -; clone_size: -; j_call: TRBJ2-2; cdr3_aa: CASSRPRGSQNTGELFF; cdr3_nt: TGTGCCAGCAGCCGCCCCCGTGGGAGCCAGAACACCGGGGAGCTGTTTTTT
v_call: TRBV7-8; d_call: TRBD2; clone_size: once; j_call: TRBJ2-1; cdr3_aa: CASSQTGLAGNNEQFF; cdr3_nt: TGTGCCAGCAGCCAGACGGGACTAGCGGGTAACAATGAGCAGTTCTTC
v_call: TRBV27; d_call: TRBD1; clone_size: -; j_call: TRBJ1-1; cdr3_aa: CASSAGTGGLVLMNTEAFF; cdr3_nt: TGTGCCAGCAGTGCCGGGACAGGGGGCTTGGTTCTAATGAACACTGAAGCTTTCTTT
v_call: TRBV11-2; d_call: -; clone_size: -; j_call: TRBJ2-5; cdr3_aa: CASSLEQGGDQETQYF; cdr3_nt: TGTGCCAGCAGCTTGGAACAGGGCGGGGACCAAGAGACCCAGTACTTC